Below, 5 T cell receptor beta chains from the same sample are listed, as sequenced in a study of shared clonotypes between healthy human individuals. The data were produced by immunoSEQ multiplex PCR, yet TCRdb's version contains in-frame clones alone and is incomplete. The sample contains 600,000 or so clones, 95% to 98% of which appear only once. As defined, naive CD8 cells were CD45RO-negative and positively selected for CCR7, with terminally differentiated effector memory CD45RA+ cells excluded. Material for sequencing was naive CD8+ T cells sorted from blood. Receptors were obtained from a man in his thirties or forties in good health.

The genes are TRBV9 and TRBJ2-1; D is ambiguous. The CDR3 extends over 13 amino acids. V was shortened by 5 bases and J by 5 bases, with 11 bases between the two germline ends. Germline lookup yields CDR1 SGDLS and CDR2 YYNGEE. The CDR3 reads CASSATPDNEQFF. Here the CDR3 DNA reads TGTGCCAGCAGTGCTACCCCGGACAATGAGCAGTTCTTC.

V is TRBV7-9 and J is TRBJ2-3, with D perhaps matching TRBD1 (5 bases). The V and J ends lost 4 bases and 0 bases respectively, with 8 bases between them. This CDR3 is 14 amino acids long. Germline V gene sequence: CDR1 SEHNR, CDR2 FQNEAQ (reference sequence). CDR3 nucleotide sequence: TGTGCCAGCAGCTCGACAGAGAGCACAGATACGCAGTATTTT. Protein sequence: CASSSTESTDTQYF.

This rearrangement joins TRBV27 to TRBJ2-7; D gene uncertain. Trimming pared 4 bases from V and 5 bases from J, leaving 18 bases between. There are 15 residues in the CDR3. Germline assignment: CDR1 MNHEY and CDR2 SMNVEV (reference sequence). The CDR3 DNA sequence: TGTGCCAGCAGTTATAGCCCGGGTTCGACCGACGAGCAGTACTTC. Protein: CASSYSPGSTDEQYF.

This rearrangement joins TRBV11-2 to TRBJ2-7, with D possibly being TRBD2 (6 bases). This CDR3 has 16 amino acids. Per germline, CDR1 SGHAT and CDR2 FQNNGV. With 4 bases removed from V and 8 bases from J, the gap between germline ends came to 24 bases. The chain's CDR3 is CASSSYSGPLPLKQYF. The CDR3 nucleotides read TGTGCCAGCAGCTCCTACAGCGGGCCCCTACCCCTCAAGCAGTACTTC.

The gene calls are TRBV2 and TRBJ2-1; no clear D gene. The CDR3 contains 14 residues. Trimming stripped 2 bases from V and 5 bases from J, with 10 bases between. CDR1 is SNHLY and CDR2 is FYNNEI in the germline V gene. The CDR3 region has the DNA TGTGCCAGCAGTGAAAATGGGAACGACAATGAGCAGTTCTTC. This encodes CASSENGNDNEQFF. Supplemented by reference TRBV2 and TRBJ2-1, the full variable domain reads EPEVTQTPSHQVTQMGQEVILRCVPISNHLYFYWYRQILGQKVEFLVSFYNNEISEKSEIFDDQFSVERPDGSNFTLKIRSTKLEDSAMYFCASSENGNDNEQFFGPGTRLTVL.